Each of the 27 T cell receptor beta chains below was sequenced from the same sample in a study of T cells in Graves' hyperthyroidism and ophthalmopathy (dated 2019 in TCRdb). Library preparation was by multiplex PCR. Sequencing was carried out with an Illumina HiSeq 2000. TCR beta CDR3 regions were amplified from RNA transcripts. The TCR CDR3 was subjected to a first round of RT-PCR using the HTBI primer set and the Qiagen OneStep RT-PCR kit. The raw public data were reprocessed by TCRdb itself: fastp quality trimming at Q25, MiXCR clonotype calling, in-frame beta chains only. Rows are unified per CDR3 protein, each entry keeping the most common DNA and genes. The sample includes 470,000 or so distinct CDR3 sequences, with less than 25% observed a single time. The top ten clonotypes cover around 27% of the sample. Sequenced: blood. The receptors were sampled from a man aged 18 to 29 with Graves' hyperthyroidism.

Many counts were recorded for this clonotype. V usage is TRBV12-3 or TRBV12-4 and J usage is TRBJ1-1; tentatively, D is TRBD1 (5 bases). Trimming left V 6 bases short and J 1 base short, with 9 bases between. The CDR3 extends over 13 amino acids. In DNA, the CDR3 is TGTGCCAGCAGGGAGGGGACGAACACTGAAGCTTTCTTT. The encoded protein is CASREGTNTEAFF.

This clonotype appeared many times. This chain uses TRBV7-9 with TRBJ2-5, with TRBD1 matching over 8 bases. Trimming removed 5 bases from V and 1 base from J; junction bases left unmatched: 9. The CDR3 sequence is 16 residues long. Germline-derived CDR1 and CDR2 are SEHNR and FQNEAQ (reference sequence). CDR3 region: CASSALTGAIQETQYF. The CDR3 nucleotides are TGTGCCAGCAGCGCCCTGACAGGGGCGATCCAAGAGACCCAGTACTTC.

The chain recombines TRBV7-9 with TRBJ1-5; D unresolved. From germline, CDR1 is SEHNR and CDR2 FQNEAQ (reference sequence). The CDR3 is made up of 14 amino acids. V lost 5 bases to trimming and J lost 4 bases, with 12 bases between them. This CDR3 is CASSTQTVNQPQHF. The CDR3 DNA reads as TGTGCCAGCAGCACACAGACGGTGAATCAGCCCCAGCATTTT.

Details on this clonotype: The conserved final phenylalanine or tryptophan is absent from the CDR3, which likely points to a read error. No DNA is shown, since the ends of the CDR3 on it are uncertain; the CDR3 is the one TCRdb lists. This chain joins TRBV6-1 and TRBJ2-7. Germline V lookup: CDR1 MNHNS, CDR2 SASEGT. Both ends counted, the CDR3 spans 15 residues. The CDR3 loop reads CASSEYLSSSYEQWL.

This clonotype was detected ten times or more. This chain joins TRBV19 and TRBJ1-5; tentative D call: TRBD1 (5 bases). V dropped 3 bases and J dropped 4 bases, with 13 bases sitting between them. There are 15 residues in the CDR3. Looked up from germline, CDR1 is LNHDA and CDR2 is SQIVND (reference sequence). DNA for the CDR3: TGTGCCAGTAGTATGGAAGACAGTCAGAATCAGCCCCAGCATTTT. It encodes CASSMEDSQNQPQHF.

The chain is built from TRBV20-1 and TRBJ1-2; D not resolved. The V end lost 5 bases, the J end lost 4 bases, and 5 bases lay between the germline ends. Germline CDR1 is DFQATT and CDR2 is SNEGSKA (reference sequence). The CDR3 consists of 10 residues. CDR3 sequence (DNA): TGCAGTGCTGTCAGCTATGGCTACACCTTC. Translated, it gives CSAVSYGYTF.

This clonotype has more than one count but fewer than ten. V is TRBV6-1 and J is TRBJ1-2, with 7 bases identical to TRBD1. Trimming at V came to 6 bases and at J to 7 bases, leaving 8 bases not matched to a gene. In germline, CDR1 is MNHNS, CDR2 SASEGT. There are 13 residues in the CDR3. CDR3 in DNA: TGTGCCAGCAGGGCCTATCGGGACAGTGGCTACACCTTC. Residues: CASRAYRDSGYTF.

This clonotype was seen repeatedly, ten times or more. This chain joins TRBV19 and TRBJ1-5, with 7 bases identical to TRBD1. This CDR3 has 15 residues. V lost 6 bases to trimming and J lost 8 bases; unmatched junction nucleotides: 13. Germline V gives CDR1 LNHDA, CDR2 SQIVND (reference sequence). The chain's CDR3 is CASRGQWSRTEPQHF. The CDR3 bases are TGTGCCAGTAGGGGACAGTGGAGCCGAACTGAGCCCCAGCATTTT.

The rearrangement links TRBV12-3 or TRBV12-4 to TRBJ2-5; perhaps D is TRBD1 or TRBD2 (5 bases each). Trimming stripped 6 bases from V and 1 base from J, with 12 bases between. The CDR3 spans 14 residues. The CDR3 sequence is CASRPGATQETQYF. CDR3 DNA: TGTGCCAGCAGGCCCGGGGCGACCCAAGAGACCCAGTACTTC.

In its sample, this clonotype was seen many times. The rearrangement joins TRBV6-1 to TRBJ2-2; TRBD1 matches 11 bases. The trim removed 6 bases at V and 4 bases at J, leaving 4 bases unmatched. The CDR3 is made up of 15 amino acids. Germline CDR1 reads MNHNS; CDR2 reads SASEGT. CDR3 bases: TGTGCCAGCAGCGGAGGGACAGGGGGCACCGGGGAGCTGTTTTTT. Its protein is CASSGGTGGTGELFF.

This clonotype was detected only a few times. DNA of the CDR3: TGCGCCAGCAGCTTTGAGTCCACGGGTGGCTACACCTTC. It translates to CASSFESTGGYTF. V and J are TRBV5-1 and TRBJ1-2; no reliable D call. CDR3 length equals 13 residues. Trimming removed 2 bases at V and 7 bases at J, with 12 bases between. Per the germline V gene, CDR1 is SGHRS and CDR2 is YFSETQ. Full variable domain (outside the CDR3, taken from reference TRBV5-1 and TRBJ1-2): KAGVTQTPRYLIKTRGQQVTLSCSPISGHRSVSWYQQTPGQGLQFLFEYFSETQRNKGNFPGRFSGRQFSNSRSEMNVSTLELGDSALYLCASSFESTGGYTFGSGTRLTVV.

This clonotype was counted at least ten times. This chain links TRBV5-1 with TRBJ2-2; tentative D call: TRBD1 (6 bases). The CDR3 has 15 residues. V was clipped by 0 bases and J by 2 bases, with 8 bases between them. CDR1 SGHRS and CDR2 YFSETQ come from the germline V gene. CDR3 sequence reads: CASSLGTDNTGELFF. CDR3 DNA sequence: TGCGCCAGCAGCTTGGGGACAGATAACACCGGGGAGCTGTTTTTT.

The chain is built from TRBV6-1 and TRBJ1-2; D gene unclear. This CDR3 comprises 13 residues. Trimming removed 2 bases at V and 5 bases at J, with 9 bases between. The germline V gene has CDR1 MNHNS and CDR2 SASEGT. CDR3 sequence (DNA): TGTGCCAGCAGTGAATACTTTCAGTATGGCTACACCTTC. This codes for CASSEYFQYGYTF.

This clonotype has just a few counts. The genes are TRBV6-2 or TRBV6-3 and TRBJ2-7, with TRBD1 matching over 9 bases. CDR1 and CDR2 from the germline V gene are MNHEY and SVGEGT. CDR3 length equals 20 residues. The V gene end was trimmed by 0 bases and the J gene end by 0 bases; junction bases not matched to a gene: 15. CDR3 protein: CASSYSPPGQGASNSYEQYF. Here the CDR3 DNA reads TGTGCCAGCAGTTACTCACCGCCGGGACAGGGTGCTTCGAACTCCTACGAGCAGTACTTC.

This clonotype appeared many times. The rearrangement uses TRBV7-8 and TRBJ1-5; tentative D call: TRBD1 (6 bases). V lost 2 bases, J lost 2 bases, and 10 bases lay in between. CDR1 and CDR2 from the germline V gene are SGHVS and FQNEAQ. This CDR3 has 15 residues. CDR3 bases: TGTGCCAGCAGCTTATTGGGGGCCGGCAATCAGCCCCAGCATTTT. Protein: CASSLLGAGNQPQHF.

This clonotype was seen more than once but under ten times. This chain uses TRBV30 with TRBJ1-1, with unresolved D. The CDR3 loop spans 15 amino acids. Germline loops: CDR1 GTSNPN, CDR2 SVGIG (reference sequence). Trimming left V 1 base short and J 0 bases short, with 12 bases between. CDR3 in DNA: TGTGCCTGGAGTGGGTTTAGTGTACTGAACACTGAAGCTTTCTTT. The encoded protein is CAWSGFSVLNTEAFF.

V usage is TRBV24-1 and J usage is TRBJ2-5; D not resolved. The CDR3 is 15 residues long. Trimming left V 1 base short and J 7 bases short, with 15 bases between. CDR1 and CDR2 from the germline V gene are KGHDR and SFDVKD. The CDR3 region is CATSDFASQPGTQYF. For the CDR3, the DNA is TGTGCCACCAGTGATTTTGCTTCCCAACCCGGGACCCAGTACTTC.

This clonotype was seen ten or more times. The rearrangement joins TRBV13 to TRBJ1-5; perhaps TRBD1 as D (5 bases). Between the trimmed V and J ends, which lost 3 bases and 7 bases, there was a span of 7 bases. The germline V gene encodes CDR1 PRHDT and CDR2 FYEKMQ (reference sequence). The CDR3 covers 12 residues. The CDR3 DNA reads as TGTGCCAGCAGCTTCTGGGGCCAGCCCCAGCATTTT. Its translation: CASSFWGQPQHF.

This clonotype was picked up many times. V and J are TRBV10-3 and TRBJ1-1, with D perhaps matching TRBD1 (5 bases). This CDR3 is 14 amino acids long. CDR1 ENHRY and CDR2 SYGVKD come from the germline V gene. V was shortened by 6 bases and J by 0 bases, with 11 bases between the two germline ends. The CDR3 nucleotides read TGTGCCATCAGAAGGGGTTCGTTGAACACTGAAGCTTTCTTT. Translating gives CAIRRGSLNTEAFF.

This clonotype was counted many times. This chain uses TRBV6-5 with TRBJ2-5; D remains unclear. The germline CDR1 and CDR2 sequences are MNHEY and SVGAGI. Trimming stripped 7 bases from V and 0 bases from J, with 9 bases between. The CDR3 is 13 residues long. The CDR3 loop reads CASKRHNQETQYF. In nucleotides, the CDR3 is TGTGCCAGCAAGAGGCACAACCAAGAGACCCAGTACTTC.

This clonotype was seen a few times. Being one base from a much bigger clone, this may be a read error. This chain uses TRBV5-4 with TRBJ2-5, with a possible D match to TRBD2 (6 bases). Germline CDR1 and CDR2: SGHNT and YYREEE (reference sequence). CDR3 size: 13 residues. The CDR3 nucleotides are TGTGCCAGCAGCGTGGGACTTGAAGAGACCAAGTACTTC. Its translation is CASSVGLEETKYF. Full variable domain (missing parts from reference TRBV5-4 and TRBJ2-5): ETGVTQSPTHLIKTRGQQVTLRCSSQSGHNTVSWYQQALGQGPQFIFQYYREEENGRGNFPPRFSGLQFPNYSSELNVNALELDDSALYLCASSVGLEETKYFGPGTRLLVL.

The DNA for the CDR3 is TGCGCCAGCCCGGACGGCGGTTCACCCCTCCACTTT. It encodes CASPDGGSPLHF. The chain employs TRBV5-1 and TRBJ1-6; D is unresolved. Trimming took off 7 bases at V and 9 bases at J, with 11 bases between the two ends. Germline-derived CDR1 and CDR2 are SGHRS and YFSETQ. The CDR3 extends over 12 amino acids.

The genes are TRBV28 and TRBJ2-7, with 10 bases matching TRBD2. The junction had 10 bases not matched to a gene; V was cut back by 2 bases and J by 6 bases. Per germline, CDR1 MDHEN and CDR2 SYDVKM. The CDR3 runs to 16 residues. The CDR3 is CASSLLSSGSRGEQYF. In DNA, the CDR3 is TGTGCCAGCAGTTTACTGTCTAGCGGGAGTCGTGGCGAGCAGTACTTC.

At least ten counts were recorded for this clonotype. The gene calls are TRBV30 and TRBJ1-2; weak D call: TRBD1 (5 bases). V lost 4 bases to trimming and J lost 4 bases, with 16 bases between them. Germline V gene data show CDR1 as GTSNPN and CDR2 as SVGIG (reference sequence). This CDR3 region has 14 residues. Here the CDR3 DNA reads TGTGCCTGGAAGTTGAGGGGAGGAGGCTATGGCTACACCTTC. Amino acid sequence: CAWKLRGGGYGYTF.

This sequence joins TRBV11-3 and TRBJ2-5; no clear D gene. Germline CDR1 SGHNT, CDR2 YENEEA. Trimming stripped 3 bases from V and 1 base from J, with 6 bases between. The CDR3 extends over 13 amino acids. CDR3 nucleotide sequence: TGTGCCAGCAGCTTGGAATTCCAAGAGACCCAGTACTTC. Protein: CASSLEFQETQYF.

This clonotype was recorded at least ten times. The chain links TRBV11-2 to TRBJ2-7; D is undetermined. The CDR3 contains 13 residues. The V gene's germline CDR1 is SGHAT and CDR2 FQNNGV. V lost 4 bases to trimming and J lost 7 bases, with 14 bases between them. Written as DNA, the CDR3 is TGTGCCAGCAGCTCACCGGTGAGGCAGGAGCAGTACTTC. The encoded protein is CASSSPVRQEQYF. Complete variable domain (other parts from reference TRBV11-2 and TRBJ2-7): EAGVAQSPRYKIIEKRQSVAFWCNPISGHATLYWYQQILGQGPKLLIQFQNNGVVDDSQLPKDRFSAERLKGVDSTLKIQPAKLEDSAVYLCASSSPVRQEQYFGPGTRLTVT.

This clonotype was detected many times. V usage is TRBV19 and J usage is TRBJ1-2; TRBD1 aligns across 8 bases. The germline CDR1 and CDR2 sequences are LNHDA and SQIVND (reference sequence). The ends lost 6 bases at V and 8 bases at J; junction bases unmatched: 11. The CDR3 has 14 residues. The CDR3 DNA reads as TGTGCCAGTAGCCGAACGAGGACAGGGCACGGCTACACCTTC. It codes for CASSRTRTGHGYTF.